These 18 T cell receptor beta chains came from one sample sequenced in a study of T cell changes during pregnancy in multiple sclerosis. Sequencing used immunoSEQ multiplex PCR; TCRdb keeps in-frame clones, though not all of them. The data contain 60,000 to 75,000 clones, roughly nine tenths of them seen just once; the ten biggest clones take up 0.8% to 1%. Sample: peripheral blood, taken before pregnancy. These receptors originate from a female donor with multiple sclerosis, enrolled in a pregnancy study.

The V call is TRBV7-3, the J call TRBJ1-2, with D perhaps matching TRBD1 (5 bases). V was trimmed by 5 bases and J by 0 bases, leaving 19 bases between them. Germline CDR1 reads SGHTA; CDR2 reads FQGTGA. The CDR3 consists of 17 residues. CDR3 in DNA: TGTGCCAGCAGCCCCTCCCCCTGGCAGGGAACTAACTATGGCTACACCTTC. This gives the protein CASSPSPWQGTNYGYTF. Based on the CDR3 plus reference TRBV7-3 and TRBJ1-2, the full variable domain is GAGVSQTPSNKVTEKGKYVELRCDPISGHTALYWYRQSLGQGPEFLIYFQGTGAADDSGLPNDRFFAVRPEGSVSTLKIQRTERGDSAVYLCASSPSPWQGTNYGYTFGSGTRLTVV.

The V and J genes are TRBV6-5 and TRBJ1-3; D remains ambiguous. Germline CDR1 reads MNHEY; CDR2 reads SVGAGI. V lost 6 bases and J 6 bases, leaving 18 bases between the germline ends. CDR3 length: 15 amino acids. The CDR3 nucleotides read TGTGCCAGCAGCCTCCAAAATTATCCAGAAAACACCATATATTTT. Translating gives CASSLQNYPENTIYF.

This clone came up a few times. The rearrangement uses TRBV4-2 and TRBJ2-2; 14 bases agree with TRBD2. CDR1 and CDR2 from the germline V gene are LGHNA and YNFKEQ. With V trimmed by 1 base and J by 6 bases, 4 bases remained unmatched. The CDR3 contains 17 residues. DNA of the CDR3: TGTGCCAGCAGCCAAGGGGGACTAGCGGGGGAAGCCGGGGAGCTGTTTTTT. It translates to CASSQGGLAGEAGELFF.

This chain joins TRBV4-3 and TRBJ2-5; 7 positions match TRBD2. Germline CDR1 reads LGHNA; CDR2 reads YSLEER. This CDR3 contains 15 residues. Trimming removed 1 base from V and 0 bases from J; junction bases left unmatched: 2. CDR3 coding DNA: TGCGCCAGCAGCCAAGGGGGAGGGTACCAAGAGACCCAGTACTTC. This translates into CASSQGGGYQETQYF.

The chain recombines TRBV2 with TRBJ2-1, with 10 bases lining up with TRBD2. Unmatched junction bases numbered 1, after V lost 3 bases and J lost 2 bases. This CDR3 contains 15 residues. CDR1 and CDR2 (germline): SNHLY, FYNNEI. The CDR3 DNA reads TGTGCCAGCAGTGATCTAGCGGGGGCCTACAATGAGCAGTTCTTC. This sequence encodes CASSDLAGAYNEQFF.

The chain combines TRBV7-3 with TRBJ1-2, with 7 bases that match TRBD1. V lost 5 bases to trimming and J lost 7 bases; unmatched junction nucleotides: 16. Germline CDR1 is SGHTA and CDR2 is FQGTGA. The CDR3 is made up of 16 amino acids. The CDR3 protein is CASSQFSTRGATGYTF. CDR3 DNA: TGTGCCAGCAGCCAATTCTCGACCAGGGGGGCAACTGGCTACACCTTC.

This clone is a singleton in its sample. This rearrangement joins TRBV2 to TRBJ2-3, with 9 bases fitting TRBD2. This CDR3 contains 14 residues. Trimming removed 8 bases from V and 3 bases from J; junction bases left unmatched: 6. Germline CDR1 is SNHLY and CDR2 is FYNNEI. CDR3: CASLAGVTTDTQYF. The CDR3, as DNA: TGTGCCAGCTTAGCGGGGGTAACGACAGATACGCAGTATTTT.

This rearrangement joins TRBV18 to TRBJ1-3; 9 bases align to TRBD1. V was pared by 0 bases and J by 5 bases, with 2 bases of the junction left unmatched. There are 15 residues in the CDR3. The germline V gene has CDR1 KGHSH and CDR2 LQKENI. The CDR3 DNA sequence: TGTGCCAGCTCACCACCTAACAGGGGGCGAAACACCATATATTTT. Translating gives CASSPPNRGRNTIYF.

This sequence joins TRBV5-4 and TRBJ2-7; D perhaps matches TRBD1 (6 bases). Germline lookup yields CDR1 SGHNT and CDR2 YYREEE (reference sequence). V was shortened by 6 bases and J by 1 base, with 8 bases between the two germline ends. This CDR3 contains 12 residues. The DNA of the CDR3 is TGTGCCAGCAAAGGGGGATCCTACGAGCAGTACTTC. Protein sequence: CASKGGSYEQYF.

The CDR3 is CASKEGPTWNTIYF. The DNA of the CDR3 is TGTGCCAGCAAGGAGGGCCCGACGTGGAACACCATATATTTT. The chain uses TRBV2 and TRBJ1-3; D is uncertain. The V end was cut by 7 bases, the J end by 7 bases, with 17 bases between. This CDR3 has 14 residues. CDR1 SNHLY and CDR2 FYNNEI come from the germline V gene. Looking up the rest from reference TRBV2 and TRBJ1-3 gives the full variable domain: EPEVTQTPSHQVTQMGQEVILRCVPISNHLYFYWYRQILGQKVEFLVSFYNNEISEKSEIFDDQFSVERPDGSNFTLKIRSTKLEDSAMYFCASKEGPTWNTIYFGEGSWLTVV.

In nucleotides, the CDR3 is TGCGCCAGCAGCCAAGATCGGGGGTACAATGAAAAACTGTTTTTT. Encoded protein: CASSQDRGYNEKLFF. The rearrangement uses TRBV4-1 and TRBJ1-4; D possibly corresponds to TRBD1 (5 bases). The V gene's germline CDR1 is MGHRA and CDR2 YSYEKL. V gave up 0 bases and J gave up 5 bases, with 10 bases separating them. The CDR3 sequence is 15 residues long.

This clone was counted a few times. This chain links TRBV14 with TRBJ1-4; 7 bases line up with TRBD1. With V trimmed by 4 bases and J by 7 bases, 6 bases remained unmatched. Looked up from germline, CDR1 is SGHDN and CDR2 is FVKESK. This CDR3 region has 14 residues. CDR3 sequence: CASSPWDSPEKLFF. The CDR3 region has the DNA TGTGCCAGCAGCCCATGGGACAGCCCTGAAAAACTGTTTTTT.

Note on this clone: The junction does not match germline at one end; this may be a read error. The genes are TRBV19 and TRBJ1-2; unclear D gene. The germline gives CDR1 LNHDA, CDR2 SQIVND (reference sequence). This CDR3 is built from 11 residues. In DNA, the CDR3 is TGTGCCGGTAGTATAGGAGCCGGCTACACCTTC. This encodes CAGSIGAGYTF.

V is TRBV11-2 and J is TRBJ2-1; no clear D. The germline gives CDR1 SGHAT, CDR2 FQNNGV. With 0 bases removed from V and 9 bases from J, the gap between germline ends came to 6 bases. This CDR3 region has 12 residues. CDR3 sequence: CASSLDGAEQFF. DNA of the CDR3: TGTGCCAGCAGCTTAGATGGAGCTGAGCAGTTCTTC.

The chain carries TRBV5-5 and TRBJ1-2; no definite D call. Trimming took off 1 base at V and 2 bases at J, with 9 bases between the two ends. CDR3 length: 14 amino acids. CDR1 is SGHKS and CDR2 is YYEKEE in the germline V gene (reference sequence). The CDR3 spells CASSLMWQNYGYTF. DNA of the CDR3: TGTGCCAGCAGCTTGATGTGGCAGAACTATGGCTACACCTTC.

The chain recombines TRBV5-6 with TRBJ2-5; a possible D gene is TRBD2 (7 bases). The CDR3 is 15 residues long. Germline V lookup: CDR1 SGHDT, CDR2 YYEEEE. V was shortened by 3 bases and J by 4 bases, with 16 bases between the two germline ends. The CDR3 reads CASSSRGGWGETQYF. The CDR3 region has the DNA TGTGCCAGCAGCTCGAGGGGGGGATGGGGAGAGACCCAGTACTTC. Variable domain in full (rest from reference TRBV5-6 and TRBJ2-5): DAGVTQSPTHLIKTRGQQVTLRCSPKSGHDTVSWYQQALGQGPQFIFQYYEEEERQRGNFPDRFSGHQFPNYSSELNVNALLLGDSALYLCASSSRGGWGETQYFGPGTRLLVL.

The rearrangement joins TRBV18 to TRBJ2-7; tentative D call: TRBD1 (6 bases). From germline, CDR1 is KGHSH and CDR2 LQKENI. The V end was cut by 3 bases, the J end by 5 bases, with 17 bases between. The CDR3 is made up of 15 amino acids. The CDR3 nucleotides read TGTGCCAGCTCACCGAACAGGGCAGATCTGAACGAGCAGTACTTC. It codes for CASSPNRADLNEQYF.

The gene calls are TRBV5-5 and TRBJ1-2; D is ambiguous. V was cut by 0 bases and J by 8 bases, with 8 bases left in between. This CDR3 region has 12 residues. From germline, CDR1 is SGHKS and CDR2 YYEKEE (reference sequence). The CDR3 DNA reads TGTGCCAGCAGCTTGGGGTCGGGGGGCTACACCTTC. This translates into CASSLGSGGYTF.